The entry that follows covers one T cell receptor beta chain sequence. Its specificity is unknown. The record originates from a study of cytomegalovirus exposure and HLA in healthy donors. The study, taken as a whole, reports: The classifier reportedly diagnosed cytomegalovirus status with high sensitivity and specificity. In vitro data verified a few CMV-associated chains as specific for CMV antigens. Serostatus for CMV was the only available immune exposure information.

Both 60 Vbeta primers and 13 Jbeta primers went into the PCR. Original processing methods: The count from a later analysis was 79 million or so unique TCR beta chains, some 12 million of them shared. Repertoires were generated with immunoSEQ multiplex PCR, while TCRdb's copy carries only in-frame clones and drops some. The V and J calls and clone size come from that table; D and trimming were worked out from the DNA. The data show roughly 130,000 clones, with 65% to 90% seen just once and about 2.7% held by the top ten. Germline CDR1 reads SGHTA; CDR2 reads FQGNSA. J lost 3 bases, V lost 5 bases, and 2 bases had no gene match. This CDR3 region has 14 residues.

The sample was PBMCs. The clonotype was recovered from a young woman in good health and CMV-seropositive. The J gene is TRBJ2-1, the V gene TRBV7-2; 9 bases are a match to TRBD2. CDR3 coding DNA: TGTGCCAGCAGCCGCGGGGGGGACTACAATGAGCAGTTCTTC. Translated, it gives CASSRGGDYNEQFF. Drawing the rest from reference TRBV7-2 and TRBJ2-1, the complete variable domain is GAGVSQSPSNKVTEKGKDVELRCDPISGHTALYWYRQSLGQGLEFLIYFQGNSAPDKSGLPSDRFSAERTGGSVSTLTIQRTQQEDSAVYLCASSRGGDYNEQFFGPGTRLTVL.